The rows below give T cell receptor beta chains drawn from one sample of a study of post-analysis software for immune sequencing data. From the PCR reads, TCRdb called clonotypes with MiXCR, one entry per CDR3 protein. Seen here are around 440,000 distinct CDR3 sequences, approximately 45% observed once, and the top ten hold about an eighth. Sequencing was performed on blood. The receptors derive from a girl aged 10 to 17 with multiple sclerosis. Both conserved end residues are part of each CDR3. The D gene is left open where the match is weak. Rows may omit the clone size; those that give it use once, few, many or a size class.

cdr3_length clone_size j_call d_call v_call cdr3_aa cdr3_nt
15 - TRBJ1-1 - TRBV7-9 CASSSNRGMDTEAFF TGTGCCAGCAGTTCCAATAGGGGGATGGATACTGAAGCTTTCTTT
18 - TRBJ2-1 TRBD2 TRBV10-3 CAISEGLAGVQGYNEQFF TGTGCCATCAGTGAAGGACTAGCGGGAGTTCAAGGATACAATGAGCAGTTCTTC
13 - TRBJ2-7 TRBD2 TRBV29-1 CSVMGGAVYEQYF TGCAGCGTCATGGGAGGGGCGGTCTACGAGCAGTACTTC
14 - TRBJ1-2 TRBD1 TRBV12-5 CASGTTGQGYGYTF TGTGCTAGTGGCACTACGGGACAGGGCTATGGCTACACCTTC
16 few TRBJ2-1 TRBD1 TRBV20-1 CSARVEDRGFPVEQFF TGCAGTGCTAGAGTCGAGGACAGGGGTTTTCCTGTCGAGCAGTTCTTC
15 - TRBJ2-7 TRBD2 TRBV12-3/TRBV12-4 CASRYSGRASNEQYF TGTGCCAGCAGGTATAGCGGGAGGGCCTCCAACGAGCAGTACTTC
13 - TRBJ1-2 TRBD1 TRBV27 CASRTGGNYGYTF TGTGCCAGCAGGACAGGGGGCAACTATGGCTACACCTTC
12 - TRBJ2-1 TRBD2 TRBV29-1 CSVKRLAYEQFF TGCAGCGTCAAGCGACTAGCCTATGAGCAGTTCTTC
15 - TRBJ2-3 - TRBV4-2 CASSQEGRSTDTQYF TGTGCCAGCAGCCAAGAAGGGCGGAGCACAGATACGCAGTATTTT
14 - TRBJ2-3 TRBD1 TRBV12-3/TRBV12-4 CADSLGTGTDTQYF TGTGCAGATAGCCTAGGGACAGGAACAGATACGCAGTATTTT
15 - TRBJ2-3 TRBD2 TRBV3-1 CASSQDRTSGRTQYF TGCGCCAGCAGCCAAGACCGGACTAGCGGGAGGACGCAGTATTTT
14 - TRBJ2-1 - TRBV10-3 CAISENRLNNEQFF TGTGCCATCAGTGAGAACAGGTTAAACAATGAGCAGTTCTTC
15 - TRBJ1-2 - TRBV4-1 CASSQERGALSGYTF TGCGCCAGCAGCCAAGAACGGGGGGCGCTGTCTGGCTACACCTTC
14 - TRBJ2-5 - TRBV5-1 CASSCAPNQETQYF TGCGCCAGCAGCTGTGCGCCTAACCAAGAGACCCAGTACTTC
14 - TRBJ1-1 - TRBV19 CASSSTPRNTEAFF TGTGCCAGTAGTTCCACGCCGAGGAACACTGAAGCTTTCTTT
16 - TRBJ1-1 TRBD1 TRBV10-3 CASSLGVTGVGTEAFF TGTGCCTCATCATTAGGTGTGACAGGGGTTGGGACTGAAGCTTTCTTT
17 few TRBJ2-4 - TRBV7-8 CASSLARGGLAKNIQYF TGTGCCAGCAGCTTAGCCCGGGGCGGACTAGCCAAAAACATTCAGTACTTC
16 - TRBJ2-1 - TRBV5-6 CASSLEGGWSYNEQFF TGTGCCAGCAGCTTGGAGGGGGGGTGGTCCTACAATGAGCAGTTCTTC
16 - TRBJ2-1 - TRBV27 CASSLIAAHRANEQFF TGTGCCAGCAGTTTAATAGCGGCCCACAGGGCCAATGAGCAGTTCTTC
15 - TRBJ1-4 TRBD1 TRBV18 CASSPVRDSNEKLFF TGTGCCAGCTCACCAGTCCGGGACAGTAATGAAAAACTGTTTTTT
15 - TRBJ2-1 TRBD1 TRBV6-5 CATIRGPSSYNEQFF TGTGCCACCATCAGGGGGCCGAGCTCCTACAATGAGCAGTTCTTC
14 - TRBJ2-2 - TRBV29-1 CSVVGKSYAGELFF TGCAGCGTTGTAGGGAAATCCTACGCCGGGGAGCTGTTTTTT
17 - TRBJ2-3 TRBD2 TRBV4-1 CASSPRGRGARGDTQYF TGCGCCAGCAGCCCTCGAGGGCGGGGGGCGCGGGGAGATACGCAGTATTTT
14 - TRBJ1-1 - TRBV24-1 CATSENAKSAEAFF TGTGCCACCAGTGAGAACGCTAAGTCCGCTGAAGCTTTCTTT
16 - TRBJ1-1 TRBD1 TRBV27 CASSFFAGTGVTEAFF TGTGCCAGCAGTTTCTTCGCCGGGACAGGGGTTACTGAAGCTTTCTTT
14 - TRBJ1-4 - TRBV7-9 CASRARDGNEKLFF TGTGCCAGCAGGGCCCGGGACGGAAATGAAAAACTGTTTTTT
17 few TRBJ2-3 - TRBV28 CASSSDLYRDPTDTQYF TGTGCCAGCAGCTCGGACCTCTACAGGGACCCGACAGATACGCAGTATTTT
14 once TRBJ2-3 - TRBV3-1 CASSQDYGTDTQYF TGTGCCAGCAGCCAAGATTATGGCACAGATACGCAGTATTTT
11 - TRBJ2-4 - TRBV28 CASRGTGIQYF TGTGCCAGCAGAGGGACGGGCATTCAGTACTTC
15 - TRBJ2-3 - TRBV10-3 CAIRKGGPASDTQYF TGTGCCATCAGGAAGGGGGGGCCGGCATCAGATACGCAGTATTTT
14 few TRBJ1-6 - TRBV6-5 CASSTGSGNSPLHF TGTGCCAGCAGTACAGGGTCCGGGAATTCACCCCTCCACTTT
12 few TRBJ1-1 - TRBV29-1 CSVLGRNTEAFF TGCAGCGTTCTAGGCCGGAACACTGAAGCTTTCTTT
14 - TRBJ2-7 TRBD2 TRBV29-1 CSVEGEAGGYEQYF TGCAGCGTTGAAGGGGAAGCGGGAGGGTACGAGCAGTACTTC
16 - TRBJ2-1 - TRBV13 CASSPATRTGYNEQFF TGTGCCAGCAGCCCCGCAACGAGGACTGGCTACAATGAGCAGTTCTTC
16 - TRBJ1-5 - TRBV27 CASRPKQGPRAQPQHF TGTGCCAGCAGACCTAAACAGGGTCCGAGGGCCCAGCCCCAGCATTTT
15 - TRBJ1-2 TRBD1 TRBV5-1 CASSLQPGQVNGYTF TGCGCCAGCAGCTTGCAGCCGGGACAGGTCAATGGCTACACCTTC
15 few TRBJ2-5 - TRBV29-1 CSVEFPDSIQETQYF TGCAGCGTTGAATTTCCGGACAGTATCCAAGAGACCCAGTACTTC
13 - TRBJ2-5 - TRBV28 CASSTVYQETQYF TGTGCCAGCAGTACGGTGTACCAAGAGACCCAGTACTTC